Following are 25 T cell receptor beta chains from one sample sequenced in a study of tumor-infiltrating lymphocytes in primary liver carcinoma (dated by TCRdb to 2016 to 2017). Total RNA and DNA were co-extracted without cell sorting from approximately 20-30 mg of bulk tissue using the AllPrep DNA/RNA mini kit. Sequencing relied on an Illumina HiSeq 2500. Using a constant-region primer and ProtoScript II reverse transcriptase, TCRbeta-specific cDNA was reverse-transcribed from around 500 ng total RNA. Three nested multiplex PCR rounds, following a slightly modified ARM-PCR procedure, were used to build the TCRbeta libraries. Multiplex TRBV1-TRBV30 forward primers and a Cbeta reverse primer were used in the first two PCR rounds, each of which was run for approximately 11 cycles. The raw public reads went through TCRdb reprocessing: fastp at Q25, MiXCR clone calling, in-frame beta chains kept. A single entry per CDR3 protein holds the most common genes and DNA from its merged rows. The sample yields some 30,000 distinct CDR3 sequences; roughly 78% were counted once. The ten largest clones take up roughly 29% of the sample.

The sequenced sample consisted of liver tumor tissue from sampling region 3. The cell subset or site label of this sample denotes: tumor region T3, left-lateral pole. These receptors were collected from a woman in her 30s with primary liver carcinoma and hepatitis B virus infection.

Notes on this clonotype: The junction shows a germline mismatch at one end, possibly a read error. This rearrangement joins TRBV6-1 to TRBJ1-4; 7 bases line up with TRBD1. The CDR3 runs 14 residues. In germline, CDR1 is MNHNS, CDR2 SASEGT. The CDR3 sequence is CASSDRQGGEKPFF. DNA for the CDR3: TGTGCCAGCAGTGACCGACAGGGCGGGGAAAAACCGTTTTTT.

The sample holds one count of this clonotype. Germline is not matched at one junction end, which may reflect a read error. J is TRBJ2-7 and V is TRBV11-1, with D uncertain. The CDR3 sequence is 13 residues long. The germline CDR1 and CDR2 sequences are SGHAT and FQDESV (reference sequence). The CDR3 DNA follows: TGCGCCAGCATCTTAGGATACCCCCGCGAGCAGCACTTC. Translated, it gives CASILGYPREQHF. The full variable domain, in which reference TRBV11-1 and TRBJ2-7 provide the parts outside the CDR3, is EAEVAQSPRYKITEKSQAVAFWCDPISGHATLYWYRQILGQGPELLVQFQDESVVDDSQLPKDRFSAERLKGVDSTLKIQPAELGDSAMYLCASILGYPREQHFGPGTRLTVT.

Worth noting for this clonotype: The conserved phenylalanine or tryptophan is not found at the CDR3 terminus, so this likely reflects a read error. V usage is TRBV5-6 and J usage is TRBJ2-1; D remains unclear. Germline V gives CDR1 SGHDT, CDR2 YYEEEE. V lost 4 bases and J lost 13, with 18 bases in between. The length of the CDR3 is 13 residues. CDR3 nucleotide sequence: TGTGCCAGCAGCCCGCAGTGGTACAATGGACAGTTCCTC. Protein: CASSPQWYNGQFL.

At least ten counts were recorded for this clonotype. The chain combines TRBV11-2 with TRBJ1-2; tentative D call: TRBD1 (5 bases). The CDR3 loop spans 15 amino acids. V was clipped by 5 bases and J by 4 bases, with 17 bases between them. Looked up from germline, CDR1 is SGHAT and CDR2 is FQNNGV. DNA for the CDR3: TGTGCCAGCAGCCCCCTGGGACTCCCGGGCTATGGCTACACCTTC. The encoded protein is CASSPLGLPGYGYTF.

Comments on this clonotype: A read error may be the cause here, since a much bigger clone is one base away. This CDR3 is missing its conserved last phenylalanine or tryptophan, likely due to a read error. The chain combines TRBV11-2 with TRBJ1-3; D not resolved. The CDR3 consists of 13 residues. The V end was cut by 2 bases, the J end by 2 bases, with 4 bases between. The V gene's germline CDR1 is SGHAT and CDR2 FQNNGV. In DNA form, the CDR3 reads TGTGCCAGCAGCTTACTAGCTGGAAACACCATATATCTT. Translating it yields CASSLLAGNTIYL.

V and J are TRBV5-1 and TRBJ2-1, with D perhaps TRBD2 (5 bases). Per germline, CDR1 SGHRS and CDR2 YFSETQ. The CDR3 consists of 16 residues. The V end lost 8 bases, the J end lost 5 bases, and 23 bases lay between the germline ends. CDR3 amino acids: CASIPSPDYSHNEQFF. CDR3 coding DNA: TGCGCCAGTATCCCGTCCCCAGACTATTCCCACAATGAGCAGTTCTTC.

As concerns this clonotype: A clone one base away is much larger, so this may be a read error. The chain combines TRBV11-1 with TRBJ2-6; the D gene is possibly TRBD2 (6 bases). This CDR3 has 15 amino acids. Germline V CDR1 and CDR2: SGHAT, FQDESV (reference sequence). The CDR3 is CTSSPSGAGANVLTF. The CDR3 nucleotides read TGTACCAGCAGCCCCTCGGGGGCTGGGGCCAACGTCCTGACTTTC.

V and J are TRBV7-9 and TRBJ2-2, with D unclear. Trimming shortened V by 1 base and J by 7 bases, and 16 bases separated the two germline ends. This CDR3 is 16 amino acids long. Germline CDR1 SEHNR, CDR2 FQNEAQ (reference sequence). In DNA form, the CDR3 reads TGTGCCAGCAGCTTAGTTCTTCAGAGTTGGATCGGGGAGCTGTTTTTT. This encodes CASSLVLQSWIGELFF.

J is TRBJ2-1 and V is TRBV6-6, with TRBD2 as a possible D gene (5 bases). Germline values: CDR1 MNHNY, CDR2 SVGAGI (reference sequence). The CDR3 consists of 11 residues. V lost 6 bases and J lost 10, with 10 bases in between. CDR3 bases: TGTGCCAGCAGCATAGCGAAGGAGCAGTTCTTC. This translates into CASSIAKEQFF.

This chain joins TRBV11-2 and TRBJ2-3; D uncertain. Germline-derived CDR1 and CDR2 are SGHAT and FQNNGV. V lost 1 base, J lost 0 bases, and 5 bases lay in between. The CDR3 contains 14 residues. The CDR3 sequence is CASSLVYSTDTQYF. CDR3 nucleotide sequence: TGTGCCAGCAGCTTAGTTTATAGCACAGATACGCAGTATTTT.

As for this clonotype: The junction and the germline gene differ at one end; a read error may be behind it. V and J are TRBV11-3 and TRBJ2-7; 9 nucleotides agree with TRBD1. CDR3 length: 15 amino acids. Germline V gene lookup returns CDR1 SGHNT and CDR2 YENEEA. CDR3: CVSSLGTGGNYEQYF. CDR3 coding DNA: TGTGTCAGCAGCCTCGGCACAGGGGGCAACTACGAGCAGTACTTC.

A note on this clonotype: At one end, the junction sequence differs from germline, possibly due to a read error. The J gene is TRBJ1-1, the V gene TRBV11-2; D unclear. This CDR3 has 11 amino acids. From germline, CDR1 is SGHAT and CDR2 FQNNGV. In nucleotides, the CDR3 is TGTCCCAGCAGCCCCGGAACTGAAGCTTTCTTT. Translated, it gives CPSSPGTEAFF.

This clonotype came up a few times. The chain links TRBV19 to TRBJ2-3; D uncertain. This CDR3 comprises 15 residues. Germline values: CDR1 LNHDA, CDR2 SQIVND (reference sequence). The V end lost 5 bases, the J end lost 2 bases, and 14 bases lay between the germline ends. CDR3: CASSLDARNTDTQYF. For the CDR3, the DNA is TGTGCCAGTAGTCTCGACGCTAGGAACACAGATACGCAGTATTTT.

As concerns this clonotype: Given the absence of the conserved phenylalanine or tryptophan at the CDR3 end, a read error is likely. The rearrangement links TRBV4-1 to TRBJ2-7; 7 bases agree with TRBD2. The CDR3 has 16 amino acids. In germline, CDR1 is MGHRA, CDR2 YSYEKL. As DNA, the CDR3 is TGCGCCGGCAGCCAAGATCGTACTAGCGCGTGGGACGAGCAGTACATC. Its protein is CAGSQDRTSAWDEQYI.

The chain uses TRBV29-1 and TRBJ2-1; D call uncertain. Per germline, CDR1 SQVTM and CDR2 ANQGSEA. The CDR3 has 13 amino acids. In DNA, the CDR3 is TGCAAGGTGGATGGACCGGCCGTGACTGAGCAGTTCTTC. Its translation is CKVDGPAVTEQFF.

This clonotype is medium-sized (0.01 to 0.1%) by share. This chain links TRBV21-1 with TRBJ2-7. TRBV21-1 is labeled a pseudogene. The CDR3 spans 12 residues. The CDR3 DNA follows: TGTGCCAGCAGCAAAGGGTCCTACGAGCAGTACTTC. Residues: CASSKGSYEQYF.

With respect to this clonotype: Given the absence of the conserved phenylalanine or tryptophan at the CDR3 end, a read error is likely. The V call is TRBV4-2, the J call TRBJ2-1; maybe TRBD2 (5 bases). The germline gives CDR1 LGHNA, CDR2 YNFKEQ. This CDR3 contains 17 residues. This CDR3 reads CTSSHGKGISVDNEQFL. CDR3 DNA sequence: TGTACCAGCAGCCACGGCAAAGGGATTAGCGTAGACAATGAGCAGTTCCTC.

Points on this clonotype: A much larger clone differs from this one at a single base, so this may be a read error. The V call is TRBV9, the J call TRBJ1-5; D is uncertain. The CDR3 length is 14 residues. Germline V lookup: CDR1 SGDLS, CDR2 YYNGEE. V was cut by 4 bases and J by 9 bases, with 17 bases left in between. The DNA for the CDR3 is TGTGCCAGCAGCACTCACAAGGTCCCGAGGCCCCAGCATTTT. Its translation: CASSTHKVPRPQHF. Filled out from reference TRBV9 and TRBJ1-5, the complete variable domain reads DSGVTQTPKHLITATGQRVTLRCSPRSGDLSVYWYQQSLDQGLQFLIQYYNGEERAKGNILERFSAQQFPDLHSELNLSSLELGDSALYFCASSTHKVPRPQHFGDGTRLSIL.

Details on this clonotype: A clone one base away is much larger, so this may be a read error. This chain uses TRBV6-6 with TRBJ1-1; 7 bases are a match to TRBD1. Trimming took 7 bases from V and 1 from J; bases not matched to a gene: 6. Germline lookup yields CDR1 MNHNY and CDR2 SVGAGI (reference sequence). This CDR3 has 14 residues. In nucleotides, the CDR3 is TGTGCCAGCAACCGGGACAGCAGGAACACTGAAGCTTTCTTT. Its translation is CASNRDSRNTEAFF.

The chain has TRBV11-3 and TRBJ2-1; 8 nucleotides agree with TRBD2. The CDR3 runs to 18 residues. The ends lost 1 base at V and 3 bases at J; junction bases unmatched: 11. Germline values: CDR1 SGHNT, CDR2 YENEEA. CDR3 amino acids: CASSLGEGGRTGYNEQFF. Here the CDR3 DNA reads TGTGCCAGCAGCTTAGGTGAAGGCGGGAGGACCGGCTACAATGAGCAGTTCTTC.

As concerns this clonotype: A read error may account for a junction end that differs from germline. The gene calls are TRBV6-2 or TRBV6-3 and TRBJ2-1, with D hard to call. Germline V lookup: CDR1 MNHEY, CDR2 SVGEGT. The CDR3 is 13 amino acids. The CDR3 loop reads CASWLLLYNEQFF. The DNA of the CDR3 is TGCGCCAGCTGGCTGCTCCTATACAATGAGCAGTTCTTC.

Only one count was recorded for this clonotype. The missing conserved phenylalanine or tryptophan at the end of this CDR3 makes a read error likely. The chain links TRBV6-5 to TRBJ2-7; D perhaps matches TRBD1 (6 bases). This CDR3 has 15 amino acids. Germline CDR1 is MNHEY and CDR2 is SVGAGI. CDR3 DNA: TGTGCCGGCAGTTACAAGGACAGCAACTCCTACGAGCAGTACCTC. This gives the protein CAGSYKDSNSYEQYL.

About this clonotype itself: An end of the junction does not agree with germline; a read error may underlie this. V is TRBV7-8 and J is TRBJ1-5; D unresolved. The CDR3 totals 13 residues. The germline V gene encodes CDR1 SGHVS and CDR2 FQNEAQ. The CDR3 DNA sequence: TGTGCCAGCAGCTTGGCAGGCAATGAGCCCCAGCATTTT. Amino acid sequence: CASSLAGNEPQHF.

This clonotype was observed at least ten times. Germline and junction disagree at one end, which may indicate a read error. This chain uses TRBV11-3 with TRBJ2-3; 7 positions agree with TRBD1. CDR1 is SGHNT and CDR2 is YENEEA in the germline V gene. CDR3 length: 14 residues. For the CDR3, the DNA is TGTACCAGCAGCCATCGGACAGGCACATATACGCAGTATTTT. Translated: CTSSHRTGTYTQYF.

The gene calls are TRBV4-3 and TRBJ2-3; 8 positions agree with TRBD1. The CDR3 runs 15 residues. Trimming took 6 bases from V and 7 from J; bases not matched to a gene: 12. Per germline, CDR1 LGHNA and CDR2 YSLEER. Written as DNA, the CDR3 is TGCGCCAGCAGTGCCAGGGGGCAGGGGCCAAATACGCAGTATTTT. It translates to CASSARGQGPNTQYF.